This T cell receptor beta chain was identified during a study of fetal regulatory T cell absence and autoimmunity. Across the study: Exocrine pancreas autoimmunity occurred in IPEX patients lacking clinical diabetes.

Overall study results and limits: In IPEX, the enrichment was taken to support antigen-driven autoimmunity before birth. Compared with cord blood, pancreas showed oligoclonal TCR enrichment, some clones over 95-fold. Pancreas and cord blood did not differ much in TRB family usage.

This CDR3 is built from 17 residues. Per germline, CDR1 SGDLS and CDR2 YYNGEE. Trimming removed 3 bases at V and 2 bases at J, with 20 bases between. Measured with immunoSEQ multiplex PCR; TCRdb has only the in-frame clones, and not every one. Here the sample spans 85,000 to 100,000 clones, about 78% being singletons. With regard to this clone: What it recognizes is unknown.

V is TRBV9 and J is TRBJ1-2, with a tentative D call TRBD1 (6 bases). The TCR originated in a male donor with IPEX syndrome. Sequenced material: pancreas tissue. The CDR3 nucleotides are TGTGCCAGCAGCGCCTATCCATTGGGGGCGGGGAACTATGGCTACACCTTC. It translates to CASSAYPLGAGNYGYTF.